These T cell receptor beta chains were read from a single sample in a study of metastatic and nonmetastatic thyroid tumors. TCRdb reanalyzed the PCR reads with MiXCR. The table has roughly 18,000 clones, 34% seen once; the top ten hold about 9%. Sequencing input: tumor tissue. These receptors all come from a male donor with papillary thyroid cancer or a benign thyroid nodule (not recorded which). Some clones in this sample may be carry-over from other donors' samples. The CDR3 runs from the conserved cysteine through the conserved F or W. Fields, in order: D gene, CDR3 length, J gene, V gene, clone size, CDR3 protein, CDR3 DNA. D genes are given only for firm matches. The size entry is marked missing in some rows and otherwise reads once, few, many or a size class.

TRBD1 | 13 | TRBJ1-2 | TRBV29-1 | many | CSVLRQGGLGYTF | TGCAGCGTCCTTAGACAGGGAGGCCTTGGCTACACCTTC
TRBD2 | 16 | TRBJ2-1 | TRBV11-1 | once | CASGLRGRTSGHEQFF | TGTGCCAGCGGCTTAAGGGGGCGGACTAGCGGTCATGAGCAGTTCTTC
- | 16 | TRBJ1-2 | TRBV28 | - | CACSLLRERVNYGYTF | TGTGCCTGCAGTTTACTCAGAGAGCGTGTTAACTATGGCTACACCTTC
TRBD1 | 16 | TRBJ1-2 | TRBV28 | - | CASSSTHPGTGNGYTF | TGTGCCAGCAGCTCAACGCACCCCGGGACAGGGAATGGATACACCTTC
TRBD1 | 15 | TRBJ2-7 | TRBV20-1 | many | CSARDTRTGGSEQYF | TGCAGTGCTAGAGATACAAGGACAGGGGGCAGCGAGCAGTACTTC
- | 14 | TRBJ1-1 | TRBV5-1 | medium-sized | CASSLDGLNTEAFF | TGCGCCAGCAGCCTGGACGGCCTGAACACTGAAGCTTTCTTT
- | 14 | TRBJ1-3 | TRBV3-1 | many | CASSQRETGNTIYF | TGTGCCAGCAGCCAAAGGGAGACGGGAAACACCATATATTTT
- | 13 | TRBJ2-3 | TRBV6-4 | - | CASSDSSTDKRYF | TGTGCCAGCAGTGACTCTAGCACAGATAAGCGGTATTTT
TRBD2 | 15 | TRBJ2-7 | TRBV7-8 | - | CASSLPGLAGYEQYF | TGTGCCAGCAGCTTACCGGGACTAGCGGGATACGAGCAGTACTTC
TRBD1 | 15 | TRBJ1-4 | TRBV5-8 | many | CASSPEDRFSEKLFF | TGTGCCAGCAGCCCCGAGGACAGGTTTTCTGAAAAACTGTTTTTT
TRBD2 | 15 | TRBJ2-1 | TRBV2 | few | CASSGTSGRFDEQFF | TGTGCCAGCAGTGGGACTAGCGGGAGATTCGATGAGCAGTTCTTC
TRBD2 | 16 | TRBJ2-1 | TRBV20-1 | - | CSASPLLAGVIHEQFF | TGCAGTGCTTCCCCATTACTAGCGGGAGTAATACATGAGCAGTTCTTC
- | 13 | TRBJ2-7 | TRBV20-1 | many | CSATTYQGSEQYF | TGCAGTGCTACCACCTATCAGGGAAGTGAGCAGTACTTC
- | 16 | TRBJ1-5 | TRBV6-1 | few | CASSERPGDSNQPQHF | TGTGCCAGCAGTGAGCGACCCGGAGATAGCAATCAGCCCCAGCATTTT